This T cell receptor beta chain was sequenced for a study of blood T cell repertoires in COVID-19. Study at large: Whether acute or convalescent, the COVID-19 samples came from the United States, Italy and Spain. T cells, B-cell-depleted T cells, or PBMCs provided the cDNA or gDNA that served as material.

Participants spanned ages about 18 to 90 years and resided in 24 US areas. Grouping used clinical history reported by participants in a survey and questionnaire. Using immunoSEQ multiplex PCR, the repertoire was profiled, and TCRdb retains in-frame clones only, with some absent. The sample shows around 340,000 clones, 88% of them seen only once. CDR1 is SGHRS, CDR2 YFSETQ, per germline. V lost 3 bases and J lost 0; bases outside the gene matches: 3. The CDR3 is 15 residues long. This chain links TRBV5-1 with TRBJ2-5, with 9 bases matching TRBD1. This TCR was recovered from a woman under 40 who had been exposed to COVID-19. The sample taken for sequencing was PBMCs or T cells enriched from blood (not recorded which). CDR3 sequence: CASSWGTGYQETQYF. For the CDR3, the DNA is TGCGCCAGCAGCTGGGGGACAGGGTACCAAGAGACCCAGTACTTC.